This TCR beta chain was captured in a study of human T cells and chemical hapten exposure. Overall study context: 2% DPC applied to a roughly 2 cm by roughly 2 cm arm area sensitized donors. Points from the study as a whole: TCRs at high frequency, those above 1 in 1000, did not change with DPC sensitization. Expanded TCRs clustered into significantly more large CDR3 similarity groups than controls, the analysis revealed.

The sample holds many counts of this clonotype. Its antigen is unidentified. Study processing details: A typical sample had 75,000 to 100,000 TCRs, with 23,224 to 690,600 overall. TCRdb independently ran MiXCR on the RACE reads; one entry per CDR3 protein. The V and J calls were not made by the authors but by TCRdb's processing. The repertoire holds about 380,000 distinct CDR3 sequences, with about 5.1% as singletons. Sample time point: pre-sensitization, week 0. The treatment here: therapeutic diphenylcyclopropenone sensitization with weekly scalp DPC. Sequences were derived from whole blood, sampled in connection with sensitization to the hapten diphenylcyclopropenone (DPC). The sequence derives from a woman aged 45-60 years with alopecia areata. Some clones in this sample may be carry-over from other donors' samples.

This CDR3 reads CASSYEIGRRNTEAFF. The CDR3 DNA reads as TGCGCCAGCAGCTATGAAATTGGGCGTCGCAACACTGAAGCTTTCTTT. The chain joins TRBV4-1 to TRBJ1-1; D unresolved. This CDR3 has 16 amino acids. Trimming shortened V by 5 bases and J by 2 bases, and 18 bases separated the two germline ends. Germline assignment: CDR1 MGHRA and CDR2 YSYEKL.